The source of this T cell receptor beta chain is a study of response to subunit inactivated influenza vaccine. Whole-study findings and limits: Every seasonal influenza vaccination brings in few new T cells, the authors suggested.

The CDR3 loop spans 16 amino acids. TCRdb reanalysed the RT-PCR reads using MiXCR and keeps one entry per CDR3 protein. In the table there are approximately 700,000 distinct CDR3 sequences, 15% to 19% of which are singletons. As regards this clonotype: As yet, its antigen is unknown.

The sample in question was PBMCs from blood, obtained approximately 12 days after vaccination. The origin of this receptor is a man aged 50-59 years who received an inactivated influenza vaccine. The V gene is TRBV21-1, the J gene TRBJ2-7; the table names TRBD1, a call not compared with the DNA. TRBV21-1 is tagged as a pseudogene. The DNA for the CDR3 is TGTGCCAGCAGCAAGGGTACAGGGCAAATGACCTACGAGCAGTACTTC. Amino acid sequence: CASSKGTGQMTYEQYF.